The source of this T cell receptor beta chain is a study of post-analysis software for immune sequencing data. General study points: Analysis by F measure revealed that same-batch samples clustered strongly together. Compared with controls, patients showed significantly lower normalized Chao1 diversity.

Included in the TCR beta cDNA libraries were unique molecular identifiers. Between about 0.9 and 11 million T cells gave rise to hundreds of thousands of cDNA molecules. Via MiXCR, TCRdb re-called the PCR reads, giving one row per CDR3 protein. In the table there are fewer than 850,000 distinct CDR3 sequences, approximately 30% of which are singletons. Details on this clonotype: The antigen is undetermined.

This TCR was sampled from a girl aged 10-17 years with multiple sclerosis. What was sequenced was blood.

The CDR3 coding sequence is TGTGCCAGCAGCGCGAGGACAGGGGAATGTGAGACCCAGTACTTC. Encoded protein: CASSARTGECETQYF. The chain joins TRBV9 to TRBJ2-7, with TRBD1 matching 9 bases. The DNA end favors TRBJ2-5, so the J call may be wrong. The CDR3 totals 15 residues. Germline CDR1 reads SGDLS; CDR2 reads YYNGEE.